This entry describes one T cell receptor beta chain. Its matching antigen is unknown. One junction end does not reproduce the germline sequence, and a read error may be involved. This CDR3 has 12 residues. CDR1 and CDR2 (germline): LGHNA, YNFKEQ. Every sample had some 99,000 of its TCR templates assayed. Produced via immunoSEQ multiplex PCR; TCRdb's table is partial and in-frame only. The table shows 57,000 or so clones, with approximately 93% occurring only once. The source of the sample is a study of siplizumab effects on memory and regulatory T cells. Overall study findings and caveats: Apparently more diverse than memory cells, naive T cells also seemed major alloresponse contributors. Siplizumab significantly lowered the alloreactive sequences that could be traced to unstimulated CD4+ memory cells. The mapping of alloreactive clones to unstimulated subsets covered only a minor fraction of them.

The sequenced sample was CD8+ T cells sorted from blood. The receptor's source is a human donor in good health. This rearrangement joins TRBV4-2 to TRBJ1-1; D gene ambiguous. The CDR3 DNA is TGTGCCAGCAGCCAAGGGAACAGTGAAGCTTTCTTT. This translates into CASSQGNSEAFF.